These 25 T cell receptor beta chains were all obtained from the same sample, sequenced in a study of blood T cell repertoires in COVID-19. This table comes from immunoSEQ multiplex PCR, and its TCRdb copy is limited to in-frame clones, with some not included. The table has 200,000 to 250,000 clones, about 87% seen once. Input material: peripheral blood. The source of these receptors is a woman in her twenties or thirties with COVID-19, enrolled during active disease.

V usage is TRBV6-1 and J usage is TRBJ1-2; tentative D call: TRBD1 (6 bases). In germline, CDR1 is MNHNS, CDR2 SASEGT. The CDR3 sequence is 14 residues long. Trimming took 3 bases from V and 8 from J, leaving 16 bases between them. Here the CDR3 DNA reads TGTGCCAGCAGTGAGGCGAGGGGGATGGGGGGCTACACCTTC. Translation gives CASSEARGMGGYTF.

The chain has TRBV5-4 and TRBJ1-2; D is uncertain. The CDR3 has 15 residues. The V end was cut by 3 bases, the J end by 1 base, with 13 bases between. The germline gives CDR1 SGHNT, CDR2 YYREEE (reference sequence). CDR3 in DNA: TGTGCCAGCAGCTCCCCGGGGATTAATAACTATGGCTACACCTTC. Encoded protein: CASSSPGINNYGYTF.

J is TRBJ2-3 and V is TRBV28; TRBD2 aligns across 9 bases. Germline loops: CDR1 MDHEN, CDR2 SYDVKM. The V gene end was trimmed by 6 bases and the J gene end by 1 base; junction bases not matched to a gene: 2. CDR3 length: 14 residues. The CDR3 nucleotides read TGTGCCAGCAGGAGCGGGGGGCGCACAGATACGCAGTATTTT. Translation gives CASRSGGRTDTQYF.

J is TRBJ2-2 and V is TRBV7-6, with TRBD2 as a possible D gene (7 bases). V lost 4 bases to trimming and J lost 4 bases, with 16 bases between them. In germline, CDR1 is SGHVS, CDR2 FNYEAQ. This CDR3 comprises 16 residues. In DNA form, the CDR3 reads TGTGCCAGCAGCTACGCGGGGGCGCCGTCCACCGGGGAGCTGTTTTTT. Its translation is CASSYAGAPSTGELFF.

The chain uses TRBV7-9 and TRBJ2-3; D uncertain. Germline values: CDR1 SEHNR, CDR2 FQNEAQ (reference sequence). The CDR3 length is 12 residues. Trimming removed 0 bases at V and 5 bases at J, with 3 bases between. The CDR3 DNA reads as TGTGCCAGCAGCTTAGCCCAAGATACGCAGTATTTT. This encodes CASSLAQDTQYF.

The V call is TRBV6-2 or TRBV6-3, the J call TRBJ2-2, with no clear D. There are 16 residues in the CDR3. The V gene's germline CDR1 is MNHEY and CDR2 SVGEGT. Between the trimmed V and J ends, which lost 3 bases and 0 bases, there was a span of 11 bases. The CDR3 DNA reads TGTGCCAGCAGTTATCTAAGCGCCTCGAACACCGGGGAGCTGTTTTTT. It codes for CASSYLSASNTGELFF.

This rearrangement joins TRBV5-1 to TRBJ2-1; D may be TRBD1 (6 bases). Trimming shortened V by 1 base and J by 0 bases, and 11 bases separated the two germline ends. This CDR3 region has 16 residues. Germline V gives CDR1 SGHRS, CDR2 YFSETQ. CDR3: CASSLPTGNSYNEQFF. CDR3 sequence (DNA): TGCGCCAGCAGCTTGCCAACAGGGAACTCCTACAATGAGCAGTTCTTC. Supplemented by reference TRBV5-1 and TRBJ2-1, the full variable domain reads KAGVTQTPRYLIKTRGQQVTLSCSPISGHRSVSWYQQTPGQGLQFLFEYFSETQRNKGNFPGRFSGRQFSNSRSEMNVSTLELGDSALYLCASSLPTGNSYNEQFFGPGTRLTVL.

The rearrangement links TRBV4-1 to TRBJ1-5; the D gene is possibly TRBD1 (6 bases). V dropped 6 bases and J dropped 6 bases, with 15 bases sitting between them. Germline-derived CDR1 and CDR2 are MGHRA and YSYEKL. The CDR3 length is 14 residues. The DNA of the CDR3 is TGCGCCAGCAGGCACACAGGGACCGGTCAGCCCCAGCATTTT. Its translation is CASRHTGTGQPQHF.

V is TRBV7-9 and J is TRBJ2-2, with D maybe TRBD2 (5 bases). V shed 11 bases and J shed 7 bases, with 11 bases lying between them. The germline gives CDR1 SEHNR, CDR2 FQNEAQ (reference sequence). The CDR3 loop spans 11 amino acids. Here the CDR3 DNA reads TGTGCCCTCGGGGTGAACGGGGAGCTGTTTTTT. Protein product: CALGVNGELFF.

In this sample, this clone turned up once. The chain has TRBV6-6 and TRBJ2-1; 12 bases line up with TRBD2. Germline V lookup: CDR1 MNHNY, CDR2 SVGAGI (reference sequence). CDR3 length: 15 residues. V was pared by 5 bases and J by 7 bases, with 6 bases of the junction left unmatched. CDR3 sequence reads: CASSTSGTSGNEQFF. In DNA form, the CDR3 reads TGTGCCAGCAGTACATCCGGGACTAGCGGGAATGAGCAGTTCTTC.

This clone came up a few times. The chain is built from TRBV6-2 or TRBV6-3 and TRBJ1-2, with a tentative D call TRBD1 (5 bases). Germline CDR1 is MNHEY and CDR2 is SVGEGT. V lost 2 bases, J lost 8 bases, and 9 bases lay in between. This CDR3 contains 12 residues. The CDR3 protein is CASSYGTLGYTF. CDR3 DNA sequence: TGTGCCAGCAGTTACGGGACTTTAGGCTACACCTTC.

The chain joins TRBV3-1 (or the pseudogene TRBV3-2) to TRBJ2-3, with a weak D call TRBD2 (6 bases). Per the germline V gene, CDR1 is LGHDT and CDR2 is YNNKEL (reference sequence). Trimming took off 6 bases at V and 6 bases at J, with 10 bases between the two ends. CDR3 length: 12 amino acids. The CDR3 is CASSNAGDTQYF. CDR3 nucleotide sequence: TGTGCCAGCAGTAATGCGGGGGATACGCAGTATTTT.

This clone has more than one count but fewer than ten. The V call is TRBV3-1 (or the pseudogene TRBV3-2), the J call TRBJ1-2; 7 positions agree with TRBD1. V shed 4 bases, J shed 3 bases, and the junction held 2 bases outside the gene matches. The CDR3 is 13 amino acids. Germline V gives CDR1 LGHDT, CDR2 YNNKEL (reference sequence). DNA for the CDR3: TGTGCCAGCAGCCCCACAGGGGACTATGGCTACACCTTC. This gives the protein CASSPTGDYGYTF.

The chain joins TRBV11-2 to TRBJ2-5; D might be TRBD2 (6 bases). The CDR3 contains 15 residues. The V end lost 0 bases, the J end lost 5 bases, and 13 bases lay between the germline ends. Germline CDR1 is SGHAT and CDR2 is FQNNGV. The CDR3 sequence: CASSLDTGARETQYF. Written as DNA, the CDR3 is TGTGCCAGCAGCTTAGATACGGGAGCTCGGGAGACCCAGTACTTC.

This clone has just one count. V gene TRBV24-1 combines with J gene TRBJ2-1; D is perhaps TRBD1 (6 bases). Germline assignment: CDR1 KGHDR and CDR2 SFDVKD. The CDR3 runs to 16 residues. V lost 3 bases to trimming and J lost 12 bases, with 23 bases between them. In DNA form, the CDR3 reads TGTGCCACCAGTGATGCCGGGACACCGGAACCTCGGCCGCAGTTCTTC. Its protein is CATSDAGTPEPRPQFF.

The J gene is TRBJ2-1, the V gene TRBV5-4; 9 nucleotides match TRBD1. Looked up from germline, CDR1 is SGHNT and CDR2 is YYREEE (reference sequence). CDR3 length: 14 residues. V shed 0 bases and J 9 bases; nucleotides not matched to a gene: 4. CDR3 coding DNA: TGTGCCAGCAGCTTGGGACAGGGGGGGGGTGAGCAGTTCTTC. This translates into CASSLGQGGGEQFF.

This chain connects TRBV4-1 to TRBJ2-1; the D is unclear. The V gene lost 0 bases and the J gene lost 14 bases, with 17 bases spanning the gap. The length of the CDR3 is 14 residues. The germline gives CDR1 MGHRA, CDR2 YSYEKL. This CDR3 reads CASSQEGSLGQKFF. The CDR3 DNA follows: TGCGCCAGCAGCCAAGAAGGATCTCTAGGCCAGAAGTTCTTC.

The chain employs TRBV27 and TRBJ1-2; tentatively, D is TRBD1 (6 bases). Trimming took 6 bases from V and 8 from J, leaving 22 bases between them. Looked up from germline, CDR1 is MNHEY and CDR2 is SMNVEV (reference sequence). The CDR3 has 15 amino acids. CDR3 DNA sequence: TGTGCCAGCAGCCCCCCGGGGGGCGCATACAGAGGCTACACCTTC. Protein sequence: CASSPPGGAYRGYTF.

This rearrangement joins TRBV9 to TRBJ2-7; 12 nucleotides match TRBD2. The V and J ends lost 3 bases and 2 bases, in that order; junction bases with no gene match: 6. Germline assignment: CDR1 SGDLS and CDR2 YYNGEE. The CDR3 totals 16 residues. CDR3 in DNA: TGTGCCAGCAGCGATGGACTAGCGGGGAACCCCTACGAGCAGTACTTC. As protein: CASSDGLAGNPYEQYF.

The chain recombines TRBV2 with TRBJ1-5; D unresolved. The CDR3 totals 13 residues. Germline values: CDR1 SNHLY, CDR2 FYNNEI. V gave up 8 bases and J gave up 3 bases, with 11 bases separating them. CDR3 amino acids: CASRGSINQPQHF. DNA for the CDR3: TGTGCCAGCCGAGGGTCCATCAATCAGCCCCAGCATTTT.

This clone was counted a single time. DNA of the CDR3: TGTGCCACCAGCAGTTCCCAGGGATCCCAGCATTTT. Amino acids: CATSSSQGSQHF. The gene calls are TRBV15 and TRBJ1-5; maybe TRBD1 (5 bases). The germline gives CDR1 LNHNV, CDR2 YYDKDF (reference sequence). This CDR3 region has 12 residues. Trimming removed 3 bases from V and 11 bases from J, with 11 bases in between.

This clone was found once. The rearrangement links TRBV4-3 to TRBJ2-7, with D possibly TRBD2 on 5 matching bases. V was trimmed by 0 bases and J by 0 bases, leaving 9 bases between them. CDR3 size: 15 residues. Germline V gene sequence: CDR1 LGHNA, CDR2 YSLEER. CDR3 nucleotides: TGCGCCAGCAGCCAAGAGCTAGGGAGCTCCTACGAGCAGTACGTC. Residues: CASSQELGSSYEQYV.

The chain joins TRBV29-1 to TRBJ2-1; TRBD2 is a possible D gene (7 bases). Trimming pared 4 bases from V and 1 base from J, leaving 14 bases between. Germline V gene data show CDR1 as SQVTM and CDR2 as ANQGSEA. CDR3 length: 15 residues. CDR3 nucleotides: TGCAGCGTTGGAGGGGGGGGATCATCCTACAATGAGCAGTTCTTC. This encodes CSVGGGGSSYNEQFF.

V and J are TRBV11-3 and TRBJ2-1, with 7 bases lining up with TRBD1. CDR1 SGHNT and CDR2 YENEEA come from the germline V gene. With V trimmed by 5 bases and J by 6 bases, 7 bases remained unmatched. The CDR3 has 14 residues. CDR3 coding DNA: TGTGCCAGCAGCCGTGGACAGGCGATCAATGAGCAGTTCTTC. Residues: CASSRGQAINEQFF.

The chain has TRBV4-3 and TRBJ1-2; 10 bases agree with TRBD1. CDR1 is LGHNA, CDR2 YSLEER, per germline. This CDR3 region has 17 residues. V lost 2 bases to trimming and J lost 2 bases; unmatched junction nucleotides: 8. The DNA for the CDR3 is TGCGCCAGCAGCCAATTCGACAGGGGGCGCGCAAACTATGGCTACACCTTC. This translates into CASSQFDRGRANYGYTF.